These 10 T cell receptor beta chains originate from one sample sequenced in a study of cytomegalovirus exposure and HLA in healthy donors. Use of 60 Vbeta and 13 Jbeta primers characterized the PCR. The repertoire was sequenced with immunoSEQ multiplex PCR; TCRdb's copy has only in-frame clones and lacks some. The table lists 110,000 to 150,000 clones, approximately 80% of them singletons. The sequencing input was PBMCs. The origin of the receptors is a male donor in good health and CMV-seronegative.

J is TRBJ2-2 and V is TRBV5-1; D call uncertain. The CDR3 extends over 15 amino acids. V was pared by 5 bases and J by 3 bases, with 14 bases between. The V gene's germline CDR1 is SGHRS and CDR2 YFSETQ. CDR3 nucleotide sequence: TGCGCCAGCAGTCGGCTAGAGAGTGACACCGGGGAGCTGTTTTTT. Its protein product is CASSRLESDTGELFF.

This sequence joins TRBV10-3 and TRBJ1-1, with 8 bases fitting TRBD1. Germline V CDR1 and CDR2: ENHRY, SYGVKD. The ends lost 4 bases at V and 1 base at J; junction bases unmatched: 8. The CDR3 has 16 residues. DNA for the CDR3: TGTGCCATCAGTGTTTCCCCGACAGGGGAGAACACTGAAGCTTTCTTT. Translated: CAISVSPTGENTEAFF.

This clone was counted a single time. The rearrangement uses TRBV25-1 and TRBJ1-5; 12 nucleotides agree with TRBD1. V was clipped by 9 bases and J by 11 bases; unmatched bases: 14. Looked up from germline, CDR1 is MGHDK and CDR2 is SYGVNS. The CDR3 runs to 15 residues. CDR3 residues: CASSTSGTGGIAQHF. The CDR3 DNA is TGTGCCAGTTCTACTAGCGGGACAGGGGGCATAGCCCAGCATTTT.

This clone has more than one count but fewer than ten. The chain has TRBV11-2 and TRBJ2-7; D might be TRBD2 (6 bases). V was clipped by 5 bases and J by 9 bases, with 26 bases between them. The CDR3 is 16 residues long. Germline V CDR1 and CDR2: SGHAT, FQNNGV. CDR3 loop: CASSAPSGRPTMGQYF. DNA for the CDR3: TGTGCCAGCAGCGCCCCCTCTGGGAGGCCAACAATGGGGCAGTACTTC.

The chain has TRBV5-1 and TRBJ2-5; 13 bases match TRBD2. This CDR3 contains 16 residues. The ends lost 4 bases at V and 5 bases at J; junction bases unmatched: 8. Per germline, CDR1 SGHRS and CDR2 YFSETQ. CDR3 residues: CASSPGLAGVIETQYF. The CDR3 DNA is TGCGCCAGCAGCCCCGGACTAGCGGGAGTCATCGAGACCCAGTACTTC.

The gene calls are TRBV2 and TRBJ1-2, with 9 bases matching TRBD1. This CDR3 comprises 16 residues. Looked up from germline, CDR1 is SNHLY and CDR2 is FYNNEI. Trimming removed 7 bases from V and 8 bases from J; junction bases left unmatched: 17. The CDR3 region is CASKSRPDGTGTGYTF. CDR3 nucleotide sequence: TGTGCCAGCAAATCTCGCCCGGACGGGACAGGGACCGGCTACACCTTC.

This clone was seen just once. One end of the junction is discordant with germline, which a read error may explain. V gene TRBV7-7 combines with J gene TRBJ2-5; TRBD2 matches at 7 bases. CDR3 length: 14 residues. The germline V gene has CDR1 SSHAT and CDR2 FNYEAQ (reference sequence). CDR3: CASSPTGTKETQYF. CDR3 DNA: TGTGCTAGCAGTCCAACCGGGACTAAAGAGACCCAGTACTTC.

The chain couples TRBV6-1 to TRBJ1-6, with D maybe TRBD1 (6 bases). Germline V gene data show CDR1 as MNHNS and CDR2 as SASEGT. With 4 bases removed from V and 11 bases from J, the gap between germline ends came to 18 bases. This CDR3 comprises 15 residues. The chain's CDR3 is CASSGGQGNGAPLHF. CDR3 coding DNA: TGTGCCAGCAGTGGCGGGCAGGGGAATGGTGCACCCCTCCACTTT.

The genes are TRBV4-1 and TRBJ2-3, with TRBD2 matching 10 bases. CDR1 and CDR2 from the germline V gene are MGHRA and YSYEKL. This CDR3 contains 16 residues. The junction had 13 bases not matched to a gene; V was cut back by 8 bases and J by 5 bases. CDR3 DNA: TGCGCCAGCTCCTTCGGTGATAGCGGGAGGATAGATACGCAGTATTTT. This encodes CASSFGDSGRIDTQYF.

This clone was seen once. The rearrangement joins TRBV11-2 to TRBJ1-1, with D perhaps matching TRBD1 (5 bases). Germline V lookup: CDR1 SGHAT, CDR2 FQNNGV. CDR3 size: 14 residues. Trimming removed 2 bases from V and 3 bases from J, with 10 bases in between. The CDR3 protein is CASSLRGLDTEAFF. The DNA of the CDR3 is TGTGCCAGCAGCTTAAGGGGCCTTGACACTGAAGCTTTCTTT.